Listed here are 29 T cell receptor beta chains from one sample, sequenced in a study of blood T cell repertoires in COVID-19. The table came from immunoSEQ multiplex PCR; TCRdb's copy has only in-frame clones and leaves some out. This sample yields some 120,000 clones, of which roughly 85% are seen a single time; around 3.3% belongs to the top ten. The sequenced material came from peripheral blood. The receptors here all came from a woman older than 75 with COVID-19, enrolled during active disease.

V gene TRBV7-8 combines with J gene TRBJ2-7, with D possibly being TRBD1 (5 bases). Trimming removed 2 bases from V and 12 bases from J, with 20 bases in between. The CDR3 spans 14 residues. Germline assignment: CDR1 SGHVS and CDR2 FQNEAQ. The CDR3 loop is CASSLQGGDRDRYF. The CDR3 DNA follows: TGTGCCAGCAGCTTACAGGGTGGAGACAGAGACCGGTACTTC.

V gene TRBV5-1 combines with J gene TRBJ1-2; D may be TRBD1 (5 bases). The CDR3 is 15 amino acids. V was clipped by 0 bases and J by 3 bases, with 12 bases between them. In germline, CDR1 is SGHRS, CDR2 YFSETQ. CDR3 amino acids: CASSLEQGGYYGYTF. The CDR3 DNA sequence: TGCGCCAGCAGCTTGGAGCAGGGAGGGTACTATGGCTACACCTTC.

The rearrangement uses TRBV11-2 and TRBJ2-1; a weak D match, TRBD2 (5 bases). The CDR3 is 16 amino acids. Between the trimmed V and J ends, which lost 1 base and 4 bases, there was a span of 14 bases. Per the germline V gene, CDR1 is SGHAT and CDR2 is FQNNGV. CDR3 protein: CASSLAGRRYYNEQFF. In DNA, the CDR3 is TGTGCCAGCAGCTTAGCGGGAAGGAGGTATTACAATGAGCAGTTCTTC.

This chain links TRBV5-5 with TRBJ1-6; D not certain. Germline CDR1 and CDR2: SGHKS and YYEKEE (reference sequence). Trimming pared 1 base from V and 8 bases from J, leaving 13 bases between. The CDR3 is 15 residues long. Here the CDR3 DNA reads TGTGCCAGCAGCTTGTTACGGATGAGGGATTCACCCCTCCACTTT. Protein: CASSLLRMRDSPLHF.

The CDR3 reads CASSVGGEMAYNEQFF. The CDR3 DNA reads TGTGCCAGCAGCGTAGGGGGGGAGATGGCCTACAATGAGCAGTTCTTC. This sequence joins TRBV9 and TRBJ2-1; a weak D match, TRBD2 (6 bases). Trimming shortened V by 0 bases and J by 2 bases, and 12 bases separated the two germline ends. The V gene's germline CDR1 is SGDLS and CDR2 YYNGEE. This CDR3 is built from 16 residues.

The chain links TRBV9 to TRBJ1-2; 7 bases agree with TRBD1. With 4 bases clipped from V and 4 bases from J, the junction kept 7 bases outside the gene matches. The CDR3 sequence is 14 residues long. Germline V gives CDR1 SGDLS, CDR2 YYNGEE. The DNA of the CDR3 is TGTGCCAGCAGCCTGCGACAGGGAAGCTATGGCTACACCTTC. It encodes CASSLRQGSYGYTF. Based on the CDR3 plus reference TRBV9 and TRBJ1-2, the full variable domain is DSGVTQTPKHLITATGQRVTLRCSPRSGDLSVYWYQQSLDQGLQFLIQYYNGEERAKGNILERFSAQQFPDLHSELNLSSLELGDSALYFCASSLRQGSYGYTFGSGTRLTVV.

This chain connects TRBV28 to TRBJ1-6, with 7 bases lining up with TRBD1. Germline loops: CDR1 MDHEN, CDR2 SYDVKM. This CDR3 is 13 amino acids long. Losses at the gene ends were 7 bases for V and 4 bases for J; bases not matched to a gene: 1. The chain's CDR3 is CASMTGYNSPLHF. The CDR3 region has the DNA TGTGCCAGCATGACAGGGTATAATTCACCCCTCCACTTT.

The genes are TRBV11-2 and TRBJ2-1; 9 bases fit TRBD1. CDR3 length equals 15 residues. The V and J ends lost 0 bases and 8 bases, in that order; junction bases with no gene match: 5. CDR1 is SGHAT, CDR2 FQNNGV, per germline. Here the CDR3 reads CASSLEQGARHEQFF. DNA for the CDR3: TGTGCCAGCAGCTTAGAACAGGGGGCGCGTCATGAGCAGTTCTTC. Together with reference TRBV11-2 and TRBJ2-1, the CDR3 gives the full variable domain: EAGVAQSPRYKIIEKRQSVAFWCNPISGHATLYWYQQILGQGPKLLIQFQNNGVVDDSQLPKDRFSAERLKGVDSTLKIQPAKLEDSAVYLCASSLEQGARHEQFFGPGTRLTVL.

The chain combines TRBV7-8 with TRBJ1-1; 9 positions agree with TRBD1. After removal of 5 bases from V and 2 bases from J, the junction contained 9 bases not matched to a gene. CDR3 length: 16 amino acids. Germline assignment: CDR1 SGHVS and CDR2 FQNEAQ. The CDR3 region has the DNA TGTGCCAGCAGCCTTGACTGGGGACAGGGAAACACTGAAGCTTTCTTT. Translation: CASSLDWGQGNTEAFF.

The chain carries TRBV28 and TRBJ2-5; D possibly corresponds to TRBD2 (6 bases). The germline V gene encodes CDR1 MDHEN and CDR2 SYDVKM. Deletions cut 6 bases from V and 3 bases from J, with 17 bases between. This CDR3 is 15 amino acids long. CDR3 residues: CASSYLAPKEETQYF. CDR3 nucleotides: TGTGCCAGCAGCTATCTAGCGCCAAAAGAAGAGACCCAGTACTTC.

The J gene is TRBJ2-1, the V gene TRBV12-5, with 11 bases lining up with TRBD2. After removal of 5 bases from V and 4 bases from J, the junction contained 4 bases not matched to a gene. Germline CDR1 LGHNT, CDR2 FRNRAP. CDR3 size: 15 residues. CDR3 DNA: TGTGCTAGTGGTAAGGGACTAGCGGATTACAATGAGCAGTTCTTC. It encodes CASGKGLADYNEQFF. The whole variable domain, remainder taken from reference TRBV12-5 and TRBJ2-1, is DARVTQTPRHKVTEMGQEVTMRCQPILGHNTVFWYRQTMMQGLELLAYFRNRAPLDDSGMPKDRFSAEMPDATLATLKIQPSEPRDSAVYFCASGKGLADYNEQFFGPGTRLTVL.

This clone was seen a handful of times. The rearrangement joins TRBV27 to TRBJ1-1; 9 bases map to TRBD1. The CDR3 is 12 residues long. The J segment lost 11 bases and the V segment lost 5 bases, leaving 6 bases of the junction unmatched. The germline CDR1 and CDR2 sequences are MNHEY and SMNVEV (reference sequence). This CDR3 reads CASSPRDRAAFF. CDR3 DNA: TGTGCCAGCAGTCCTAGGGACAGGGCGGCTTTCTTT.

This rearrangement joins TRBV6-2 or TRBV6-3 to TRBJ1-1; TRBD1 agrees at 7 bases. V gave up 5 bases and J gave up 8 bases; unmatched junction bases: 2. This CDR3 contains 11 residues. The germline gives CDR1 MNHEY, CDR2 SVGEGT. This chain's CDR3 is CASSDRVEAFF. CDR3 in DNA: TGTGCCAGCAGTGACAGGGTGGAAGCTTTCTTT.

A note on this clone: This CDR3 is also generated by other DNA sequences in the sample. This chain connects TRBV28 to TRBJ1-1; possible D gene TRBD1, 6 bases. Germline values: CDR1 MDHEN, CDR2 SYDVKM. The CDR3 covers 13 residues. V was clipped by 3 bases and J by 4 bases, with 9 bases between them. CDR3 sequence (DNA): TGTGCCAGCAGTTTGAGGGGGATCACTGAAGCTTTCTTT. Its translation is CASSLRGITEAFF.

Here the CDR3 DNA reads TGTGCCACTCTCGGACTGCCCACTGAAGCTTTCTTT. It encodes CATLGLPTEAFF. V and J are TRBV19 and TRBJ1-1; D not resolved. The V end lost 10 bases, the J end lost 4 bases, and 13 bases lay between the germline ends. Germline V gives CDR1 LNHDA, CDR2 SQIVND (reference sequence). The CDR3 sequence is 12 residues long.

This clone has only a few counts. The V gene is TRBV29-1, the J gene TRBJ1-5; TRBD1 agrees at 8 bases. Germline trimming cut 6 bases from V and 4 bases from J; bases unmatched to any gene: 5. This CDR3 is 13 amino acids long. Germline CDR1 reads SQVTM; CDR2 reads ANQGSEA. The CDR3 reads CSVGQGGNQPQHF. CDR3 bases: TGCAGCGTCGGACAGGGTGGGAATCAGCCCCAGCATTTT.

V is TRBV5-4 and J is TRBJ2-5; TRBD1 agrees at 8 bases. The CDR3 sequence is 13 residues long. Germline CDR1 SGHNT, CDR2 YYREEE (reference sequence). V shed 6 bases and J 3 bases; nucleotides not matched to a gene: 4. Here the CDR3 DNA reads TGTGCCAGCAAAGGACAGGGTGAAGAGACCCAGTACTTC. Translation: CASKGQGEETQYF. The whole variable domain, filled in from reference TRBV5-4 and TRBJ2-5, reads ETGVTQSPTHLIKTRGQQVTLRCSSQSGHNTVSWYQQALGQGPQFIFQYYREEENGRGNFPPRFSGLQFPNYSSELNVNALELDDSALYLCASKGQGEETQYFGPGTRLLVL.

The chain carries TRBV19 and TRBJ1-4; unclear D gene. The ends were cut back, 0 bases at V and 8 bases at J, with 10 bases in the middle. This CDR3 comprises 14 residues. The germline gives CDR1 LNHDA, CDR2 SQIVND (reference sequence). CDR3 sequence: CASSIETGLEKLFF. For the CDR3, the DNA is TGTGCCAGTAGTATAGAAACGGGTTTGGAAAAACTGTTTTTT.

V and J are TRBV18 and TRBJ2-1; 7 bases agree with TRBD2. There are 14 residues in the CDR3. V lost 5 bases to trimming and J lost 2 bases; unmatched junction nucleotides: 3. Germline CDR1 and CDR2: KGHSH and LQKENI. CDR3 sequence reads: CASSSRGAYNEQFF. DNA of the CDR3: TGTGCCAGCTCATCCCGGGGGGCCTACAATGAGCAGTTCTTC.

This clone was found once. This chain links TRBV5-1 with TRBJ2-5, with 7 positions matching TRBD1. CDR3 size: 16 residues. The junction had 8 bases not matched to a gene; V was cut back by 1 base and J by 2 bases. Germline V gene lookup returns CDR1 SGHRS and CDR2 YFSETQ. The CDR3 loop is CASSLRQGLGQETQYF. CDR3 bases: TGCGCCAGCAGCTTGCGACAGGGTCTCGGGCAAGAGACCCAGTACTTC.

This clone turned up a few times. The chain employs TRBV6-5 and TRBJ2-5, with a weak D call TRBD1 (5 bases). CDR3 length: 16 residues. V lost 0 bases and J 4 bases, leaving 15 bases between the germline ends. Germline assignment: CDR1 MNHEY and CDR2 SVGAGI. The CDR3, as DNA: TGTGCCAGCAGTTACTCAGAGCCAGGGTTAGGAGAGACCCAGTACTTC. It codes for CASSYSEPGLGETQYF.

The V and J genes are TRBV5-5 and TRBJ2-5; possible D gene TRBD1, 5 bases. CDR3 length equals 16 residues. CDR1 and CDR2 from the germline V gene are SGHKS and YYEKEE (reference sequence). Trimming took off 0 bases at V and 2 bases at J, with 14 bases between the two ends. The CDR3 nucleotides read TGTGCCAGCAGCTTGGCCGAAGGGGTTGAGCAAGAGACCCAGTACTTC. Translated: CASSLAEGVEQETQYF.

The chain links TRBV6-5 to TRBJ2-1; perhaps TRBD2 as D (6 bases). The germline V gene has CDR1 MNHEY and CDR2 SVGAGI. The CDR3 totals 15 residues. V was pared by 7 bases and J by 9 bases, with 22 bases between. The CDR3 is CASMVAGTVFSEQFF. The DNA for the CDR3 is TGTGCCAGCATGGTGGCCGGGACTGTTTTTAGTGAGCAGTTCTTC.

The genes are TRBV7-8 and TRBJ2-2; possible D gene TRBD2, 5 bases. Looked up from germline, CDR1 is SGHVS and CDR2 is FQNEAQ. The V gene lost 5 bases and the J gene lost 7 bases, with 11 bases spanning the gap. The CDR3 contains 13 residues. Written as DNA, the CDR3 is TGTGCCAGCAGCGGGATGGGGAGCGGGGAGCTGTTTTTT. Translation gives CASSGMGSGELFF.

This chain connects TRBV6-2 or TRBV6-3 to TRBJ2-1; D gene ambiguous. Germline V gene data show CDR1 as MNHEY and CDR2 as SVGEGT. The CDR3 runs to 12 residues. The V and J ends lost 0 bases and 7 bases respectively, with 4 bases between them. In DNA form, the CDR3 reads TGTGCCAGCAGTTACTCCCAGAATGAGCAGTTCTTC. Encoded protein: CASSYSQNEQFF.

This chain connects TRBV28 to TRBJ2-4, with D hard to call. V shed 2 bases and J shed 0 bases, with 5 bases lying between them. The CDR3 sequence is 14 residues long. Germline V gives CDR1 MDHEN, CDR2 SYDVKM. CDR3 nucleotide sequence: TGTGCCAGCAGTTTAGGGCTAGCCAAAAACATTCAGTACTTC. As protein: CASSLGLAKNIQYF.

The V gene is TRBV9, the J gene TRBJ2-1; maybe TRBD2 (6 bases). Deletions cut 0 bases from V and 0 bases from J, with 10 bases between. Per the germline V gene, CDR1 is SGDLS and CDR2 is YYNGEE. The CDR3 has 16 residues. CDR3 in DNA: TGTGCCAGCAGCGTAGGGGGGGAGGTCTCCTACAATGAGCAGTTCTTC. Its protein product is CASSVGGEVSYNEQFF.

The rearrangement uses TRBV20-1 and TRBJ2-2; no clear D gene. Deletions cut 3 bases from V and 3 bases from J, with 5 bases between. Germline-derived CDR1 and CDR2 are DFQATT and SNEGSKA (reference sequence). This CDR3 has 12 amino acids. The CDR3 is CSASSYTGELFF. Written as DNA, the CDR3 is TGCAGTGCTAGTAGCTACACCGGGGAGCTGTTTTTT.

The chain has TRBV2 and TRBJ1-6; D unresolved. The CDR3 sequence is 15 residues long. V shed 6 bases and J shed 3 bases, with 12 bases lying between them. Germline CDR1 SNHLY, CDR2 FYNNEI. The CDR3 sequence is CASRALADYNSPLHF. CDR3 sequence (DNA): TGTGCCAGCAGGGCCTTGGCAGACTATAATTCACCCCTCCACTTT.